Listed here is a single TCR beta chain. V lost 6 bases, J lost 1 base, and 19 bases lay in between. The CDR3 runs 16 residues. The germline V gene encodes CDR1 SGHRS and CDR2 YFSETQ. This sample is part of a study of T cell changes during pregnancy in multiple sclerosis. The protocol was immunoSEQ multiplex PCR, while the TCRdb copy is restricted to in-frame clones and leaves out a portion. There are about 38,000 clones in the sample; 90% occur only once, and 0.45% to 0.7% lies in the top ten. The sample consisted of CD4+ T cells from peripheral blood mononuclear cells, taken in the second trimester of pregnancy. The sequence was collected from a female donor with multiple sclerosis, enrolled in a pregnancy study. The J gene is TRBJ1-1, the V gene TRBV5-1, with D possibly matching TRBD1 (5 bases). The CDR3 loop is CASTPMGHLGNTEAFF. Written as DNA, the CDR3 is TGCGCCAGCACCCCGATGGGGCACCTAGGGAACACTGAAGCTTTCTTT.